These 10 T cell receptor beta chains were all obtained from the same sample, sequenced in a study of T cell responses to AZD1222 COVID-19 vaccine. Profiling relied on immunoSEQ multiplex PCR, and the TCRdb table lists in-frame clones only, not all of them. Among more than 100,000 clones, about 90% were seen once, and the ten largest hold 7.5% to 8%. The source was peripheral blood, collected on day 0 of AZD1222 vaccination. These receptors were collected from an adult in good health.

The V gene is TRBV10-1, the J gene TRBJ2-7; perhaps TRBD1 as D (5 bases). Between the trimmed V and J ends, which lost 6 bases and 0 bases, there was a span of 15 bases. The V gene's germline CDR1 is WNHNN and CDR2 SYGVQD (reference sequence). The CDR3 totals 15 residues. The CDR3 loop reads CASRFDSPSSYEQYF. In DNA, the CDR3 is TGCGCCAGCAGGTTCGACAGTCCGAGCTCCTACGAGCAGTACTTC.

This chain joins TRBV7-2 and TRBJ1-5; D is perhaps TRBD1 (5 bases). The germline V gene encodes CDR1 SGHTA and CDR2 FQGNSA. V was shortened by 0 bases and J by 3 bases, with 18 bases between the two germline ends. The CDR3 extends over 18 amino acids. Written as DNA, the CDR3 is TGTGCCAGCAGCTTAGCCTCGACAGTTACTAGTTCCAATCAGCCCCAGCATTTT. This gives the protein CASSLASTVTSSNQPQHF.

This chain connects TRBV7-9 to TRBJ1-1; weak D call: TRBD1 (6 bases). Germline V gene sequence: CDR1 SEHNR, CDR2 FQNEAQ (reference sequence). Trimming pared 1 base from V and 5 bases from J, leaving 8 bases between. CDR3 size: 13 residues. CDR3 region: CASSLEGETEAFF. The CDR3 DNA follows: TGTGCCAGCAGCTTAGAGGGGGAAACTGAAGCTTTCTTT.

The gene calls are TRBV6-2 or TRBV6-3 and TRBJ2-3, with a possible D match to TRBD2 (5 bases). Deletions cut 2 bases from V and 3 bases from J, with 15 bases between. The CDR3 is made up of 16 amino acids. Germline CDR1 and CDR2: MNHEY and SVGEGT. CDR3 DNA sequence: TGTGCCAGCAGTTACGTTGGAGGAAGAGTGACAGATACGCAGTATTTT. Translating gives CASSYVGGRVTDTQYF.

The chain employs TRBV3-1 (or the pseudogene TRBV3-2) and TRBJ2-1, with TRBD2 matching 12 bases. V shed 3 bases, J shed 2 bases, and the junction held 11 bases outside the gene matches. Germline values: CDR1 LGHDT, CDR2 YNNKEL (reference sequence). This CDR3 has 19 residues. The CDR3 DNA follows: TGTGCCAGCAGCCATCCCTGGGCTAGCGGGAGGGCCCCCTACAATGAGCAGTTCTTC. This codes for CASSHPWASGRAPYNEQFF.

The chain is built from TRBV5-4 and TRBJ1-1, with D possibly being TRBD1 (5 bases). This CDR3 is built from 15 residues. Germline V gene lookup returns CDR1 SGHNT and CDR2 YYREEE (reference sequence). The V gene lost 0 bases and the J gene lost 5 bases, with 14 bases spanning the gap. Written as DNA, the CDR3 is TGTGCCAGCAGCTTGGAGGGACCCCGCGGGACTGAAGCTTTCTTT. This sequence encodes CASSLEGPRGTEAFF.

The V call is TRBV5-1, the J call TRBJ2-1; D possibly corresponds to TRBD1 (6 bases). CDR1 SGHRS and CDR2 YFSETQ come from the germline V gene. Deletions cut 7 bases from V and 6 bases from J, with 20 bases between. CDR3 size: 15 residues. The CDR3 sequence is CASGTRAQGGNEQFF. CDR3 nucleotides: TGCGCCAGCGGCACCCGGGCGCAAGGGGGCAATGAGCAGTTCTTC. Full variable domain (remainder filled in from reference TRBV5-1 and TRBJ2-1): KAGVTQTPRYLIKTRGQQVTLSCSPISGHRSVSWYQQTPGQGLQFLFEYFSETQRNKGNFPGRFSGRQFSNSRSEMNVSTLELGDSALYLCASGTRAQGGNEQFFGPGTRLTVL.

This clone occurred once. This rearrangement joins TRBV7-8 to TRBJ1-6, with D unresolved. Trimming removed 1 base from V and 6 bases from J, with 4 bases in between. There are 13 residues in the CDR3. Germline CDR1 reads SGHVS; CDR2 reads FQNEAQ. The CDR3 DNA sequence: TGTGCCAGCAGCTTAGACGTTAATTCACCCCTCCACTTT. Translated: CASSLDVNSPLHF.

The V and J genes are TRBV19 and TRBJ1-2; perhaps TRBD1 as D (5 bases). Germline V gives CDR1 LNHDA, CDR2 SQIVND (reference sequence). This CDR3 comprises 12 residues. V shed 1 base and J shed 6 bases, with 6 bases lying between them. The CDR3 bases are TGTGCCAGTAGTATAGGACAGCATGGCTACACCTTC. Translating gives CASSIGQHGYTF.

This clone was seen just once. The chain joins TRBV5-6 to TRBJ1-2, with 8 bases matching TRBD1. Germline V gives CDR1 SGHDT, CDR2 YYEEEE. The CDR3 is made up of 14 amino acids. The V gene end was trimmed by 4 bases and the J gene end by 4 bases; junction bases not matched to a gene: 6. The chain's CDR3 is CASSVGQGSYGYTF. CDR3 DNA sequence: TGTGCCAGCAGCGTCGGACAGGGAAGCTATGGCTACACCTTC. Full variable domain (missing parts from reference TRBV5-6 and TRBJ1-2): DAGVTQSPTHLIKTRGQQVTLRCSPKSGHDTVSWYQQALGQGPQFIFQYYEEEERQRGNFPDRFSGHQFPNYSSELNVNALLLGDSALYLCASSVGQGSYGYTFGSGTRLTVV.